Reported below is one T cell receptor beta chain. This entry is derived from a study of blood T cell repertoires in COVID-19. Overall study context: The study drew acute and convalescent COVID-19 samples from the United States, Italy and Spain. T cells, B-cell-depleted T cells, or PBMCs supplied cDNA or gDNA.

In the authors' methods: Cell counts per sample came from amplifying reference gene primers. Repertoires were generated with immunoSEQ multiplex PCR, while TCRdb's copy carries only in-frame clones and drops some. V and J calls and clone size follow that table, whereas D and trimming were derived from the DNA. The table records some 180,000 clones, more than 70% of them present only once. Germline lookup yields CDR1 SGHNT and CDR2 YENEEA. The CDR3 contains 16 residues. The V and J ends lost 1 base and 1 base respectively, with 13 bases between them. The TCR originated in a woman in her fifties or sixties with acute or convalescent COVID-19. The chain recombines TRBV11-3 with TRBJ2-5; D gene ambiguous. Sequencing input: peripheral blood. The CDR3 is CASSLGWASLQETQYF. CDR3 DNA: TGTGCCAGCAGCTTAGGTTGGGCGTCTCTCCAAGAGACCCAGTACTTC. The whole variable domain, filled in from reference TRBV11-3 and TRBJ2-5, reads EAGVVQSPRYKIIEKKQPVAFWCNPISGHNTLYWYLQNLGQGPELLIRYENEEAVDDSQLPKDRFSAERLKGVDSTLKIQPAELGDSAVYLCASSLGWASLQETQYFGPGTRLLVL.